Listed here are 31 T cell receptor beta chains from one sample, sequenced in a study of blood T cell repertoires in COVID-19. Profiling relied on immunoSEQ multiplex PCR, and the TCRdb table lists in-frame clones only, not all of them. In the table there are roughly 150,000 clones, 84% of which are singletons. Sequenced input: peripheral blood. The receptors derive from an elderly woman with COVID-19, enrolled during active disease.

This chain connects TRBV7-2 to TRBJ1-5; a possible D gene is TRBD1 (6 bases). CDR3 length: 14 amino acids. The V gene's germline CDR1 is SGHTA and CDR2 FQGNSA. Trimming left V 6 bases short and J 4 bases short, with 13 bases between. The chain's CDR3 is CASRRGQTNQPQHF. In nucleotides, the CDR3 is TGTGCCAGCAGACGAGGACAGACAAATCAGCCCCAGCATTTT.

The CDR3, as DNA: TGTGCCAGCAGCAGGGCTGGCGGGGGGGTTCCGTACGAGCAGTACTTC. Translating gives CASSRAGGGVPYEQYF. The chain couples TRBV5-4 to TRBJ2-7; 9 nucleotides match TRBD2. The V and J ends lost 4 bases and 4 bases, in that order; junction bases with no gene match: 12. CDR3 length equals 16 residues. Germline CDR1 and CDR2: SGHNT and YYREEE (reference sequence).

The rearrangement joins TRBV3-1 (or the pseudogene TRBV3-2) to TRBJ1-6; unclear D gene. V shed 1 base and J shed 0 bases, with 7 bases lying between them. The CDR3 extends over 16 amino acids. Germline V CDR1 and CDR2: LGHDT, YNNKEL (reference sequence). The CDR3 reads CASSQGWSSYNSPLHF. The CDR3 nucleotides read TGTGCCAGCAGCCAAGGCTGGAGCTCCTATAATTCACCCCTCCACTTT.

This rearrangement joins TRBV4-2 to TRBJ2-7; 11 bases map to TRBD2. The CDR3 is 17 amino acids. Trimming took 1 base from V and 2 from J; bases not matched to a gene: 7. Germline CDR1 reads LGHNA; CDR2 reads YNFKEQ. CDR3 DNA sequence: TGTGCCAGCAGCCAAGCCGCCGGGACTAGCGGCCCCTACGAGCAGTACTTC. Amino acids: CASSQAAGTSGPYEQYF.

The J gene is TRBJ2-7, the V gene TRBV7-3; 10 bases agree with TRBD1. This CDR3 is built from 13 residues. Germline assignment: CDR1 SGHTA and CDR2 FQGTGA. V gave up 6 bases and J gave up 7 bases; unmatched junction bases: 6. CDR3 protein: CASRRDRGSEQYF. CDR3 nucleotide sequence: TGTGCCAGCAGAAGGGACAGGGGTTCGGAGCAGTACTTC. Full variable domain (outside the CDR3, taken from reference TRBV7-3 and TRBJ2-7): GAGVSQTPSNKVTEKGKYVELRCDPISGHTALYWYRQSLGQGPEFLIYFQGTGAADDSGLPNDRFFAVRPEGSVSTLKIQRTERGDSAVYLCASRRDRGSEQYFGPGTRLTVT.

V and J are TRBV4-2 and TRBJ2-5; tentatively, D is TRBD2 (7 bases). V gave up 0 bases and J gave up 5 bases, with 16 bases separating them. Per germline, CDR1 LGHNA and CDR2 YNFKEQ. The CDR3 consists of 16 residues. CDR3 sequence reads: CASSQDFGGAGETQYF. As DNA, the CDR3 is TGTGCCAGCAGCCAAGACTTTGGGGGGGCTGGTGAGACCCAGTACTTC.

The chain employs TRBV28 and TRBJ1-5; 9 bases are shared with TRBD1. Trimming took 4 bases from V and 7 from J; bases not matched to a gene: 2. The CDR3 is made up of 13 amino acids. The germline gives CDR1 MDHEN, CDR2 SYDVKM. This chain's CDR3 is CASSWDREQPQHF. CDR3 in DNA: TGTGCCAGCAGTTGGGACAGGGAACAGCCCCAGCATTTT. Filled out from reference TRBV28 and TRBJ1-5, the complete variable domain reads DVKVTQSSRYLVKRTGEKVFLECVQDMDHENMFWYRQDPGLGLRLIYFSYDVKMKEKGDIPEGYSVSREKKERFSLILESASTNQTSMYLCASSWDREQPQHFGDGTRLSIL.

V is TRBV27 and J is TRBJ1-5; TRBD1 aligns across 9 bases. With V trimmed by 5 bases and J by 9 bases, 5 bases remained unmatched. The CDR3 extends over 13 amino acids. Per the germline V gene, CDR1 is MNHEY and CDR2 is SMNVEV (reference sequence). CDR3 sequence (DNA): TGTGCCAGCAGTCCGACAGGGGGGCGGCCCCAGCATTTT. Its protein product is CASSPTGGRPQHF.

The chain employs TRBV6-5 and TRBJ1-6; 9 positions match TRBD1. The CDR3 sequence is 13 residues long. V lost 6 bases and J lost 10; bases outside the gene matches: 4. The V gene's germline CDR1 is MNHEY and CDR2 SVGAGI. CDR3 coding DNA: TGTGCCAGCAGGGGACAGGGAGAGTCACCCCTCCACTTT. Translated, it gives CASRGQGESPLHF.

The chain combines TRBV5-1 with TRBJ1-1; 9 bases are a match to TRBD1. After removal of 0 bases from V and 1 base from J, the junction contained 4 bases not matched to a gene. Germline V gene lookup returns CDR1 SGHRS and CDR2 YFSETQ. The CDR3 covers 16 residues. CDR3 in DNA: TGCGCCAGCAGCTTGGGACAGGGGGGATGGAACACTGAAGCTTTCTTT. Protein sequence: CASSLGQGGWNTEAFF.

The V call is TRBV19, the J call TRBJ2-1, with 10 bases identical to TRBD1. Per germline, CDR1 LNHDA and CDR2 SQIVND (reference sequence). The CDR3 loop spans 14 amino acids. Trimming removed 3 bases from V and 6 bases from J; junction bases left unmatched: 2. The CDR3 here is CASSIRQGANEQFF. Here the CDR3 DNA reads TGTGCCAGTAGTATTCGACAGGGGGCCAATGAGCAGTTCTTC.

This clone has just a few counts. CDR3 region: CASSLLGGDGYTF. The CDR3 DNA reads as TGTGCCAGCAGCTTACTTGGGGGCGATGGCTACACCTTC. The chain carries TRBV7-9 and TRBJ1-2, with D perhaps TRBD1 (6 bases). Per the germline V gene, CDR1 is SEHNR and CDR2 is FQNEAQ (reference sequence). This CDR3 comprises 13 residues. Trimming removed 2 bases from V and 6 bases from J, with 10 bases in between.

V is TRBV5-5 and J is TRBJ1-2; 9 bases fit TRBD1. V gave up 5 bases and J gave up 4 bases; unmatched junction bases: 9. The germline CDR1 and CDR2 sequences are SGHKS and YYEKEE (reference sequence). The CDR3 totals 15 residues. The CDR3 bases are TGTGCCAGCAGACCTACAGGGGGCTCCCTCTATGGCTACACCTTC. Residues: CASRPTGGSLYGYTF.

This clone is a singleton in its sample. The chain has TRBV21-1 and TRBJ1-6; the tabulated D call, TRBD1, remains unverified against the DNA. TRBV21-1 constitutes a pseudogene. The CDR3 consists of 15 residues. CDR3 loop: CASSNAPQGNSPLHF. The CDR3 nucleotides are TGTGCCAGCAGCAACGCGCCGCAGGGTAATTCACCCCTCCACTTT.

This clone has a handful of counts. The rearrangement uses TRBV28 and TRBJ1-6; 7 positions agree with TRBD1. The germline gives CDR1 MDHEN, CDR2 SYDVKM. The CDR3 has 16 residues. The V gene end was trimmed by 7 bases and the J gene end by 8 bases; junction bases not matched to a gene: 14. The CDR3 DNA reads TGTGCCAGCACCACCCCGGGCGGGCAGGGGGATTCACCCCTCCACTTT. Translating gives CASTTPGGQGDSPLHF.

This chain joins TRBV3-1 (or the pseudogene TRBV3-2) and TRBJ2-3; 11 bases align to TRBD2. V was clipped by 7 bases and J by 0 bases; unmatched bases: 9. This CDR3 spans 17 amino acids. Germline V lookup: CDR1 LGHDT, CDR2 YNNKEL (reference sequence). The CDR3 region has the DNA TGTGCCAGCAAAATACTAGCGGGGGACCTTAGCACAGATACGCAGTATTTT. Translating it yields CASKILAGDLSTDTQYF.

This sequence joins TRBV28 and TRBJ1-1; TRBD1 agrees at 12 bases. Germline assignment: CDR1 MDHEN and CDR2 SYDVKM. The V gene end was trimmed by 6 bases and the J gene end by 1 base; junction bases not matched to a gene: 6. The CDR3 spans 16 residues. The CDR3 sequence is CASSRDRGRQNTEAFF. The CDR3 bases are TGTGCCAGCAGCCGGGACAGGGGGCGGCAGAACACTGAAGCTTTCTTT.

The chain combines TRBV7-7 with TRBJ2-1, with D tentatively TRBD1 (6 bases). Germline CDR1 and CDR2: SSHAT and FNYEAQ (reference sequence). V was cut by 5 bases and J by 6 bases, with 11 bases left in between. The CDR3 length is 13 residues. Here the CDR3 reads CASSPRTVNEQFF. CDR3 DNA sequence: TGTGCCAGCAGCCCCCGGACAGTCAATGAGCAGTTCTTC.

This rearrangement joins TRBV10-1 to TRBJ2-3; a weak D match, TRBD2 (6 bases). Germline lookup yields CDR1 WNHNN and CDR2 SYGVQD (reference sequence). The V and J ends lost 6 bases and 2 bases respectively, with 15 bases between them. The CDR3 has 15 amino acids. The CDR3 nucleotides read TGCGCCAGCAGCGGGAGTCGGGGCCCCACAGATACGCAGTATTTT. Amino acids: CASSGSRGPTDTQYF.

A note on this clone: The sample has other DNA sequences that encode this CDR3 too. The rearrangement links TRBV6-6 to TRBJ2-7, with a weak D call TRBD1 (5 bases). CDR3 length equals 12 residues. The V and J ends lost 8 bases and 2 bases respectively, with 10 bases between them. In germline, CDR1 is MNHNY, CDR2 SVGAGI (reference sequence). CDR3 sequence: CASRAGTYEQYF. CDR3 DNA sequence: TGTGCCAGCCGGGCAGGGACCTACGAGCAGTACTTC.

The rearrangement uses TRBV9 and TRBJ1-4, with D unclear. CDR1 is SGDLS, CDR2 YYNGEE, per germline. With 2 bases removed from V and 8 bases from J, the gap between germline ends came to 16 bases. CDR3 size: 15 residues. Written as DNA, the CDR3 is TGTGCCAGCAGCGTTGCCGAGGAGGGTCAAGAAAAACTGTTTTTT. Its translation: CASSVAEEGQEKLFF. Drawing the rest from reference TRBV9 and TRBJ1-4, the complete variable domain is DSGVTQTPKHLITATGQRVTLRCSPRSGDLSVYWYQQSLDQGLQFLIQYYNGEERAKGNILERFSAQQFPDLHSELNLSSLELGDSALYFCASSVAEEGQEKLFFGSGTQLSVL.

This rearrangement joins TRBV4-1 to TRBJ2-7, with D perhaps matching TRBD2 (5 bases). V lost 2 bases to trimming and J lost 7 bases, with 15 bases between them. The CDR3 is 14 amino acids. Looked up from germline, CDR1 is MGHRA and CDR2 is YSYEKL. Here the CDR3 DNA reads TGCGCCAGCAGCCAAAACAGCGGATCGTGGGAGCAGTACTTC. Residues: CASSQNSGSWEQYF.

The chain employs TRBV4-2 and TRBJ2-2, with 13 bases matching TRBD2. This CDR3 has 17 amino acids. The ends lost 4 bases at V and 3 bases at J; junction bases unmatched: 5. Germline V gene lookup returns CDR1 LGHNA and CDR2 YNFKEQ. CDR3 sequence: CASSPGLAGDYTGELFF. Written as DNA, the CDR3 is TGTGCCAGCAGCCCAGGACTAGCGGGGGACTACACCGGGGAGCTGTTTTTT.

This clone was seen a few times. The CDR3 region is CASSFSVEVHNEQFF. The CDR3 DNA sequence: TGCGCCAGCAGCTTCTCGGTCGAGGTGCACAATGAGCAGTTCTTC. The genes are TRBV5-1 and TRBJ2-1; D not resolved. Deletions cut 2 bases from V and 5 bases from J, with 14 bases between. There are 15 residues in the CDR3. CDR1 and CDR2 (germline): SGHRS, YFSETQ.

The chain has TRBV9 and TRBJ2-1, with D possibly TRBD2 on 6 matching bases. Trimming left V 0 bases short and J 4 bases short, with 8 bases between. The CDR3 loop spans 14 amino acids. The germline V gene has CDR1 SGDLS and CDR2 YYNGEE. The CDR3 sequence is CASSVAGVYNEQFF. DNA of the CDR3: TGTGCCAGCAGCGTAGCGGGGGTGTACAATGAGCAGTTCTTC.

The chain recombines TRBV7-2 with TRBJ2-3; 7 nucleotides line up with TRBD2. Germline V CDR1 and CDR2: SGHTA, FQGNSA. V lost 1 base and J lost 5; bases outside the gene matches: 6. The CDR3 runs 15 residues. The CDR3 region is CASSLEAGVIDTQYF. The CDR3 DNA sequence: TGTGCCAGCAGCTTAGAGGCGGGGGTTATAGATACGCAGTATTTT.

The V and J genes are TRBV5-1 and TRBJ2-1; 14 bases match TRBD2. The CDR3 sequence is 17 residues long. Germline values: CDR1 SGHRS, CDR2 YFSETQ. The V gene end was trimmed by 4 bases and the J gene end by 1 base; junction bases not matched to a gene: 4. CDR3 sequence reads: CASSRGLAGVSYNEQFF. CDR3 DNA sequence: TGCGCCAGCAGCCGGGGACTAGCGGGAGTATCCTACAATGAGCAGTTCTTC.

As to this clone: Different DNA sequences within this sample yield the same CDR3. The gene calls are TRBV2 and TRBJ1-5; D remains unclear. Between the trimmed V and J ends, which lost 7 bases and 7 bases, there was a span of 17 bases. This CDR3 is built from 14 residues. Germline assignment: CDR1 SNHLY and CDR2 FYNNEI. The CDR3 protein is CASNRGGGEQPQHF. CDR3 DNA: TGTGCCAGCAATCGCGGAGGCGGAGAGCAGCCCCAGCATTTT.

This rearrangement joins TRBV29-1 to TRBJ1-1; no definite D call. Trimming removed 6 bases at V and 8 bases at J, with 25 bases between. This CDR3 spans 15 amino acids. The germline V gene encodes CDR1 SQVTM and CDR2 ANQGSEA. Here the CDR3 reads CSVSIHPGGSSEAFF. CDR3 DNA sequence: TGCAGCGTCTCAATTCATCCGGGTGGGTCTTCGGAAGCTTTCTTT.

V usage is TRBV27 and J usage is TRBJ2-7, with TRBD2 matching 9 bases. From germline, CDR1 is MNHEY and CDR2 SMNVEV (reference sequence). The CDR3 consists of 15 residues. With V trimmed by 1 base and J by 4 bases, 5 bases remained unmatched. Here the CDR3 reads CASSLFSSGKYEQYF. CDR3 coding DNA: TGTGCCAGCAGTTTATTTTCTAGCGGGAAGTACGAGCAGTACTTC.

The chain joins TRBV7-9 to TRBJ1-4, with D unclear. Germline CDR1 and CDR2: SEHNR and FQNEAQ (reference sequence). CDR3 length: 14 residues. The germline V and J ends were trimmed by 3 bases and 3 bases, with 8 bases remaining between them. In DNA form, the CDR3 reads TGTGCCAGCAGCTTGCACAGCTCTAATGAAAAACTGTTTTTT. As protein: CASSLHSSNEKLFF.